The 28 T cell receptor beta chains listed next were all sequenced from one sample in a study of T cells in Graves' hyperthyroidism and ophthalmopathy. Amplified TCR beta CDR3 regions derived from RNA transcripts. An initial round of RT-PCR targeting the TCR CDR3 relied on the HTBI primer set. TCRdb fed the multiplex PCR reads into MiXCR, producing one record per CDR3 protein. The data hold 730,000 or so distinct CDR3 sequences, with over 15% observed a single time. Sequencing used blood. Receptor source: a woman aged 45 to 65 with Graves' hyperthyroidism that later progressed to Graves' ophthalmopathy.

There are many counts of this clonotype. The rearrangement links TRBV5-4 to TRBJ1-5; 7 bases align to TRBD1. CDR3 length: 14 residues. J lost 7 bases, V lost 4 bases, and 8 bases had no gene match. CDR1 is SGHNT and CDR2 is YYREEE in the germline V gene (reference sequence). The DNA for the CDR3 is TGTGCCAGCAGCAACTGGGACAGCGAGCAGCCCCAGCATTTT. Translating it yields CASSNWDSEQPQHF.

The chain uses TRBV7-8 and TRBJ2-2, with D unclear. The V and J ends lost 7 bases and 7 bases respectively, with 10 bases between them. Germline V gives CDR1 SGHVS, CDR2 FQNEAQ. This CDR3 has 12 amino acids. The chain's CDR3 is CASKDRFGELFF. The CDR3 nucleotides read TGTGCCAGCAAGGACCGGTTCGGGGAGCTGTTTTTT.

This clonotype came up many times. The chain combines TRBV20-1 with TRBJ2-5; 9 positions match TRBD2. CDR3 length: 13 residues. The germline V gene has CDR1 DFQATT and CDR2 SNEGSKA (reference sequence). J gave up 5 bases and V 7 bases, and 8 bases lay outside the gene matches. CDR3 nucleotide sequence: TGCAGTGGTCAAGCGGGGGGCGGGGAGACCCAGTACTTC. This codes for CSGQAGGGETQYF.

The CDR3: CSATRDSQETQYF. Written as DNA, the CDR3 is TGCAGTGCTACCCGGGACTCCCAAGAGACCCAGTACTTC. This sequence joins TRBV20-1 and TRBJ2-5, with D maybe TRBD2 (6 bases). V was shortened by 4 bases and J by 1 base, with 10 bases between the two germline ends. The CDR3 has 13 amino acids. The germline V gene encodes CDR1 DFQATT and CDR2 SNEGSKA (reference sequence).

This clonotype has at least ten counts. The chain uses TRBV7-8 and TRBJ1-2, with a weak D call TRBD1 (5 bases). V was trimmed by 1 base and J by 5 bases, leaving 11 bases between them. Germline V gene data show CDR1 as SGHVS and CDR2 as FQNEAQ. CDR3 length: 14 amino acids. This CDR3 is CASSLDGRTYGYTF. In DNA form, the CDR3 reads TGTGCCAGCAGCTTAGACGGACGGACATATGGCTACACCTTC.

The sample holds many counts of this clonotype. The chain joins TRBV18 to TRBJ2-3; D uncertain. From germline, CDR1 is KGHSH and CDR2 LQKENI. Trimming removed 5 bases from V and 1 base from J, with 13 bases in between. The CDR3 consists of 15 residues. The CDR3 DNA follows: TGTGCCAGCTCATCTAACCCCCTTCGCACAGATACGCAGTATTTT. Protein product: CASSSNPLRTDTQYF.

The chain carries TRBV12-3 or TRBV12-4 and TRBJ1-1; the match to TRBD1 covers 7 bases. V trimming: 6 bases; J trimming: 1 base; junction bases outside the gene matches: 5. The CDR3 spans 14 residues. CDR3 region: CASSTDRRNTEAFF. The CDR3, as DNA: TGTGCCAGCAGCACGGACAGGCGGAACACTGAAGCTTTCTTT.

This clonotype was seen a few times. V usage is TRBV7-9 and J usage is TRBJ2-7, with TRBD1 as a possible D gene (6 bases). Germline CDR1 SEHNR, CDR2 FQNEAQ (reference sequence). V dropped 0 bases and J dropped 5 bases, with 11 bases sitting between them. This CDR3 contains 14 residues. The CDR3: CASSLATGGDEQYF. The CDR3 DNA sequence: TGTGCCAGCAGCTTAGCGACAGGCGGCGACGAGCAGTACTTC.

This chain joins TRBV7-3 and TRBJ2-5; 11 nucleotides align to TRBD2. The germline gives CDR1 SGHTA, CDR2 FQGTGA. The CDR3 is made up of 17 amino acids. J lost 5 bases, V lost 1 base, and 9 bases had no gene match. In DNA, the CDR3 is TGTGCCAGCAGCTTAAATAGCGGGGGGGTGTCTCGGGAGACCCAGTACTTC. Its protein is CASSLNSGGVSRETQYF.

This clonotype was recorded at least ten times. The J gene is TRBJ1-2, the V gene TRBV20-1; 10 bases are a match to TRBD1. The germline gives CDR1 DFQATT, CDR2 SNEGSKA (reference sequence). The CDR3 sequence is 15 residues long. V gave up 3 bases and J gave up 7 bases; unmatched junction bases: 11. The DNA for the CDR3 is TGCAGTGCTAGTTCCGCGACAGGGGGCGCATTTGGCTACACCTTC. Amino acid sequence: CSASSATGGAFGYTF.

Ten or more counts support this clonotype. The rearrangement joins TRBV18 to TRBJ2-5; either TRBD1 or TRBD2 may fit D (5 bases each). The CDR3 consists of 15 residues. The germline CDR1 and CDR2 sequences are KGHSH and LQKENI. V was clipped by 3 bases and J by 2 bases, with 13 bases between them. The CDR3 nucleotides read TGTGCCAGCTCACCTGGGGGACGGCAACAAGAGACCCAGTACTTC. Residues: CASSPGGRQQETQYF.

Details on this clonotype: Possible read error: a much larger clone is one base away. The rearrangement links TRBV11-2 to TRBJ2-1, with 13 positions matching TRBD2. Germline lookup yields CDR1 SGHAT and CDR2 FQNNGV. J lost 7 bases, V lost 6 bases, and 6 bases had no gene match. The CDR3 loop spans 15 amino acids. CDR3 in DNA: TGTGCCAGCAGGGGGACTAGCGGGGATATGAATGAGCAGTTCTTC. Amino acid sequence: CASRGTSGDMNEQFF.

A few counts support this clonotype. This chain uses TRBV4-1 with TRBJ2-5; no firm D call. V was trimmed by 0 bases and J by 4 bases, leaving 9 bases between them. Germline V CDR1 and CDR2: MGHRA, YSYEKL. CDR3 length equals 14 residues. The CDR3, as DNA: TGCGCCAGCAGCCAAGATCAGGAAAGAGAGACCCAGTACTTC. Translating it yields CASSQDQERETQYF.

This clonotype was seen repeatedly, ten times or more. The gene calls are TRBV3-1 and TRBJ2-7; D possibly corresponds to TRBD1 (5 bases). CDR1 is LGHDT, CDR2 YNNKEL, per germline (reference sequence). The CDR3 contains 14 residues. The V end was cut by 1 base, the J end by 2 bases, with 9 bases between. DNA of the CDR3: TGTGCCAGCAGCCAAGTTCAGGGTCCCTACGAGCAGTACTTC. Its protein product is CASSQVQGPYEQYF.

This clonotype was counted ten times or more. The rearrangement uses TRBV5-5 and TRBJ2-7, with D perhaps matching TRBD1 (6 bases). Germline V gene lookup returns CDR1 SGHKS and CDR2 YYEKEE (reference sequence). The germline V and J ends were trimmed by 3 bases and 3 bases, with 28 bases remaining between them. The CDR3 length is 19 residues. CDR3 in amino acids: CASSSALDRSRDNSYEQYF. The CDR3, as DNA: TGTGCCAGCAGCTCCGCCCTCGACAGATCTCGGGACAACAGCTACGAGCAGTACTTC.

V is TRBV7-2 and J is TRBJ1-3; D is undetermined. The CDR3 sequence is 17 residues long. Trimming took 6 bases from V and 0 from J, leaving 18 bases between them. Germline V gene sequence: CDR1 SGHTA, CDR2 FQGNSA. CDR3: CASSKHREASSGNTIYF. As DNA, the CDR3 is TGTGCCAGCAGTAAACATAGGGAGGCGTCCTCTGGAAACACCATATATTTT.

The V gene is TRBV19, the J gene TRBJ1-6, with TRBD1 identical over 8 bases. There are 15 residues in the CDR3. The germline V gene has CDR1 LNHDA and CDR2 SQIVND (reference sequence). V lost 6 bases to trimming and J lost 9 bases; unmatched junction nucleotides: 10. The CDR3 region has the DNA TGTGCCAGTAGACCTTCGGACAGGGTCGGTTCACCCCTCCACTTT. It translates to CASRPSDRVGSPLHF.

This clonotype was seen repeatedly, ten times or more. The chain links TRBV5-1 to TRBJ1-1; no clear D. Trimming took 0 bases from V and 1 from J, leaving 4 bases between them. The CDR3 loop spans 13 amino acids. Germline V CDR1 and CDR2: SGHRS, YFSETQ. CDR3 sequence: CASSLVKNTEAFF. The CDR3 DNA follows: TGCGCCAGCAGCTTGGTGAAGAACACTGAAGCTTTCTTT.

The table lists this clonotype with many counts. The genes are TRBV2 and TRBJ1-2, with D unresolved. Looked up from germline, CDR1 is SNHLY and CDR2 is FYNNEI. Trimming pared 2 bases from V and 4 bases from J, leaving 8 bases between. The CDR3 covers 13 residues. CDR3 in amino acids: CASSENRIYGYTF. CDR3 nucleotide sequence: TGTGCCAGCAGTGAAAACAGAATCTATGGCTACACCTTC.

Many counts were recorded for this clonotype. This chain links TRBV27 with TRBJ1-1, with D possibly being TRBD1 (5 bases). From germline, CDR1 is MNHEY and CDR2 SMNVEV (reference sequence). The CDR3 length is 15 residues. With 0 bases removed from V and 5 bases from J, the gap between germline ends came to 13 bases. DNA of the CDR3: TGTGCCAGCAGTTTATCGACCAGGGTCTGGACTGAAGCTTTCTTT. Translation: CASSLSTRVWTEAFF.

This clonotype was seen at least ten times. The chain carries TRBV30 and TRBJ2-5; no definite D call. V lost 0 bases and J 5 bases, leaving 10 bases between the germline ends. CDR3 size: 13 residues. CDR1 and CDR2 (germline): GTSNPN, SVGIG (reference sequence). The CDR3 is CAWSVRHRETQYF. In nucleotides, the CDR3 is TGTGCCTGGAGTGTACGGCATCGGGAGACCCAGTACTTC.

CDR3 in DNA: TGTGCAGTCCCCAACGGAATCTCTGGAAACACCATATATTTT. Its protein product is CAVPNGISGNTIYF. J is TRBJ1-3 and V is TRBV12-3 or TRBV12-4, with unresolved D. The CDR3 has 14 amino acids.

The CDR3 DNA sequence: TGTGCCACCTCCGGAACAGGGTTCACTGAAGCTTTCTTT. Translating gives CATSGTGFTEAFF. V usage is TRBV19 and J usage is TRBJ1-1, with D tentatively TRBD1 (6 bases). The V gene's germline CDR1 is LNHDA and CDR2 SQIVND (reference sequence). The CDR3 sequence is 13 residues long. Trimming left V 10 bases short and J 4 bases short, with 16 bases between.

The chain links TRBV9 to TRBJ2-3; no clear D gene. Looked up from germline, CDR1 is SGDLS and CDR2 is YYNGEE. CDR3 length equals 24 residues. V was shortened by 0 bases and J by 0 bases, with 35 bases between the two germline ends. The CDR3 nucleotides read TGTGCCAGCAGCGTAGCTACCGAGCTAGTGGGTGGCGGTTGGAATCCGACTAGCACAGATACGCAGTATTTT. As protein: CASSVATELVGGGWNPTSTDTQYF.

Only a few counts were recorded for this clonotype. V is TRBV5-1 and J is TRBJ1-4; 7 bases match TRBD1. V shed 1 base and J 5 bases; nucleotides not matched to a gene: 5. The CDR3 length is 15 residues. The germline gives CDR1 SGHRS, CDR2 YFSETQ. CDR3 DNA sequence: TGCGCCAGCAGCTTGTCGGGACAGAGAAATGAAAAACTGTTTTTT. Translation gives CASSLSGQRNEKLFF.

This chain connects TRBV5-1 to TRBJ2-5, with 13 positions matching TRBD2. V shed 6 bases, J shed 5 bases, and the junction held 13 bases outside the gene matches. Germline V lookup: CDR1 SGHRS, CDR2 YFSETQ. This CDR3 has 17 amino acids. The CDR3 coding sequence is TGCGCCAGCATGCGGAAGTGGACTAGCGGGGGCGGTGAGACCCAGTACTTC. Translation: CASMRKWTSGGGETQYF.

The V gene is TRBV6-9, the J gene TRBJ2-3, with 9 bases fitting TRBD2. The ends lost 1 base at V and 3 bases at J; junction bases unmatched: 8. The CDR3 contains 17 residues. Germline lookup yields CDR1 MNHGY and CDR2 SVAAGI. CDR3 loop: CASSYWGAGGPTDTQYF. CDR3 nucleotide sequence: TGTGCCAGCAGTTATTGGGGGGCGGGGGGGCCAACAGATACGCAGTATTTT.

V is TRBV9 and J is TRBJ2-6; a possible D gene is TRBD1 (6 bases). V dropped 0 bases and J dropped 0 bases, with 13 bases sitting between them. The CDR3 extends over 18 amino acids. CDR1 SGDLS and CDR2 YYNGEE come from the germline V gene. The CDR3: CASSVGSDRPSGANVLTF. The CDR3 DNA sequence: TGTGCCAGCAGCGTAGGGTCAGACAGGCCCTCTGGGGCCAACGTCCTGACTTTC.